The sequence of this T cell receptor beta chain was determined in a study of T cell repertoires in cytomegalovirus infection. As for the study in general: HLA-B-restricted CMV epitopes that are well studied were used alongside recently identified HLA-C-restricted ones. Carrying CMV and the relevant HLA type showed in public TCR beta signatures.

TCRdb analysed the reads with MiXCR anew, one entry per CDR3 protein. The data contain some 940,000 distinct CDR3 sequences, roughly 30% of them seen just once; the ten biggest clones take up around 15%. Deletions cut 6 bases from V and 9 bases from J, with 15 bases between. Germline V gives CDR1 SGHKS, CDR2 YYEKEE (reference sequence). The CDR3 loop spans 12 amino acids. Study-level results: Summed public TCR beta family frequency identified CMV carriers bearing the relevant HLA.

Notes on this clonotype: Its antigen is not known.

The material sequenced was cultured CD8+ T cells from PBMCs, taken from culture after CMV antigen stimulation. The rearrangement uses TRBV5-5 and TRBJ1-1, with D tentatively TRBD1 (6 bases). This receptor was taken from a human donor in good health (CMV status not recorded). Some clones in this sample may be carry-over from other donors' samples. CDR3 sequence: CASIPGGGQAFF. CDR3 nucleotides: TGTGCCAGCATCCCGGGAGGGGGTCAAGCTTTCTTT.